The clone carrying this T cell receptor beta chain was counted only a few times. Its antigen is not identified. The data are from a study of T cells in Graves' hyperthyroidism and ophthalmopathy. TCR beta CDR3 regions were amplified from RNA. With the HTBI primer set, the TCR CDR3 went through a first round of RT-PCR. TCRdb reanalysed the multiplex PCR reads using MiXCR and keeps one entry per CDR3 protein. The sample contains roughly 720,000 distinct CDR3 sequences, 17% of which appear only once. CDR1 is SGHRS and CDR2 is YFSETQ in the germline V gene. V was cut by 2 bases and J by 0 bases, with 12 bases left in between. The CDR3 spans 15 residues. Graves' hyperthyroidism showing no ophthalmopathy progression within 18 months was considered stable. Study-wide points: Most thyroid clonotypes expanded above 0.001 appeared in blood too. From stable hyperthyroidism, ophthalmopathy was set apart by a 13 V-J model.

Material: blood. The TCR comes from a man aged 45-60 years with Graves' hyperthyroidism. The chain has TRBV5-1 and TRBJ2-7, with unresolved D. In DNA, the CDR3 is TGCGCCAGCAGCTTCACCACAAGGGTCTCCTACGAGCAGTACTTC. Translation gives CASSFTTRVSYEQYF. Complete variable domain (other parts from reference TRBV5-1 and TRBJ2-7): KAGVTQTPRYLIKTRGQQVTLSCSPISGHRSVSWYQQTPGQGLQFLFEYFSETQRNKGNFPGRFSGRQFSNSRSEMNVSTLELGDSALYLCASSFTTRVSYEQYFGPGTRLTVT.